This TCR beta chain was identified in a study of blood T cell repertoires in COVID-19 (TCRdb year 2020). A note on the overall study: Collaborator samples came from the United States, Italy and Spain and covered acute and convalescent phases of COVID-19. Where available, HLA class I and class II types were obtained from metadata supplied by the sample provider rather than from assay-based typing. Samples were obtained from the ongoing ImmuneRACE study (first 160 participants) and from about 1,300 subjects provided by 6 global collaborators. The material from the prospective study consisted of cDNA or gDNA derived from T cells, B-cell-depleted T cells, or PBMCs. The repertoires were released in a freely available public database meant as a resource for research on the immune response to SARS-CoV-2. Subjects who had been exposed to COVID-19, were actively infected with it, or had recovered from it provided the deeply sampled blood TCRbeta repertoires that made up the dataset. Nearly every sample came with metadata listing a de-identified subject ID, COVID-19 status, age in years and sex.

A word on this clone: Its antigen is unknown. Within one base of it there is no much larger clone, and no base qualities were kept.

TCRbeta CDR3 regions were amplified from genomic DNA using the immunoSEQ Assay, a bias-controlled multiplex PCR. Turning to the authors' computational methods: Within the assay, amplification of reference gene primers was used to estimate how many nucleated cells each sample contained. To quantify the absolute abundance of each unique TCRbeta CDR3 rearrangement, sequence reads were collapsed and filtered. For each sample, productive Simpson clonality was calculated as the square root of Simpson's diversity index across productive rearrangements. This is the immuneACCESS table as TCRdb keeps it, with only in-frame sequences that have V and J called. A part of the clones is gone; compared with another copy, unresolved V genes explain less than half, and the rest is unexplained. V, J and clone size were drawn from that table, and D and trimming were deduced from the DNA. In all, the sample holds about 250,000 clones, and 88% of those were seen once. The ten largest clonotypes hold under 3.5% of the sample.

CDR1 and CDR2 were assigned from the germline V gene as SGHNT and YENEEA. V ends up 3 bases short and J 1 base short, with an unmatched junction base count of 4. The CDR3 starts with the cysteine, ends with the phenylalanine, and has 16 residues. The read is trimmed to its CDR3 DNA, 48 bases read in frame from base 1. In the prospective study, participants were about 18 to 95 years old, resided in approximately 25 geographic areas of the United States, and were enrolled through a virtual design. In the prospective study, cohorts were assigned on the basis of participant-reported clinical history obtained from a screening survey and a study questionnaire. Recovered participants in ImmuneRACE Cohort 3 were defined by two consecutive negative NP/OP PCR tests, clearance by a healthcare professional, or resolution of symptoms. In the prospective study, whole blood, serum and a nasopharyngeal or oropharyngeal swab were collected from each participant by mobile phlebotomists. Prospective study participants could optionally give additional blood draws and questionnaires over an approximately 2-month period. Prospective study blood samples were shipped either frozen or at room temperature before DNA extraction.

Summary of the overall study and its limitations: The amount of clinical and demographic metadata varied by source and participant and was provided uncurated.

This chain is built from TRBV11-3 and TRBJ2-3, with 10 junctional bases fitting TRBD2. This sequence was found in a woman in her fifties or sixties who had recovered from COVID-19. Sequenced sample: PBMCs or T cells enriched from blood (not recorded which). The nucleotide sequence is given as TGTGCCAGCAGCTTGTCGAGCGGGAGGGGCACAGATACGCAGTATTTT. Its coded protein is CASSLSSGRGTDTQYF.